This T cell receptor beta chain came from a study of identifying expanded T cells in peripheral blood. Of note for this clone: What it recognizes is unknown.

Generated by immunoSEQ multiplex PCR, the TCRdb table keeps only in-frame clones and is missing some. The sample contains about 82,000 clones, around nine tenths of which appear only once. The study, taken as a whole, reports: Approximately 1.1 clones differed between technical replicates, versus about 17 and 20 over time.

Germline CDR1 and CDR2: LNHDA and SQIVND (reference sequence). Trimming left V 7 bases short and J 4 bases short, with 22 bases between. CDR3 length: 16 residues. Sequences were obtained from blood. This TCR came from a person between 18 and 75 years old in good health. J is TRBJ1-2 and V is TRBV19; D is perhaps TRBD1 (5 bases). CDR3 in amino acids: CASTSTWAGRSYGYTF. The CDR3 DNA sequence: TGTGCCAGTACCTCAACTTGGGCAGGGCGAAGCTATGGCTACACCTTC.